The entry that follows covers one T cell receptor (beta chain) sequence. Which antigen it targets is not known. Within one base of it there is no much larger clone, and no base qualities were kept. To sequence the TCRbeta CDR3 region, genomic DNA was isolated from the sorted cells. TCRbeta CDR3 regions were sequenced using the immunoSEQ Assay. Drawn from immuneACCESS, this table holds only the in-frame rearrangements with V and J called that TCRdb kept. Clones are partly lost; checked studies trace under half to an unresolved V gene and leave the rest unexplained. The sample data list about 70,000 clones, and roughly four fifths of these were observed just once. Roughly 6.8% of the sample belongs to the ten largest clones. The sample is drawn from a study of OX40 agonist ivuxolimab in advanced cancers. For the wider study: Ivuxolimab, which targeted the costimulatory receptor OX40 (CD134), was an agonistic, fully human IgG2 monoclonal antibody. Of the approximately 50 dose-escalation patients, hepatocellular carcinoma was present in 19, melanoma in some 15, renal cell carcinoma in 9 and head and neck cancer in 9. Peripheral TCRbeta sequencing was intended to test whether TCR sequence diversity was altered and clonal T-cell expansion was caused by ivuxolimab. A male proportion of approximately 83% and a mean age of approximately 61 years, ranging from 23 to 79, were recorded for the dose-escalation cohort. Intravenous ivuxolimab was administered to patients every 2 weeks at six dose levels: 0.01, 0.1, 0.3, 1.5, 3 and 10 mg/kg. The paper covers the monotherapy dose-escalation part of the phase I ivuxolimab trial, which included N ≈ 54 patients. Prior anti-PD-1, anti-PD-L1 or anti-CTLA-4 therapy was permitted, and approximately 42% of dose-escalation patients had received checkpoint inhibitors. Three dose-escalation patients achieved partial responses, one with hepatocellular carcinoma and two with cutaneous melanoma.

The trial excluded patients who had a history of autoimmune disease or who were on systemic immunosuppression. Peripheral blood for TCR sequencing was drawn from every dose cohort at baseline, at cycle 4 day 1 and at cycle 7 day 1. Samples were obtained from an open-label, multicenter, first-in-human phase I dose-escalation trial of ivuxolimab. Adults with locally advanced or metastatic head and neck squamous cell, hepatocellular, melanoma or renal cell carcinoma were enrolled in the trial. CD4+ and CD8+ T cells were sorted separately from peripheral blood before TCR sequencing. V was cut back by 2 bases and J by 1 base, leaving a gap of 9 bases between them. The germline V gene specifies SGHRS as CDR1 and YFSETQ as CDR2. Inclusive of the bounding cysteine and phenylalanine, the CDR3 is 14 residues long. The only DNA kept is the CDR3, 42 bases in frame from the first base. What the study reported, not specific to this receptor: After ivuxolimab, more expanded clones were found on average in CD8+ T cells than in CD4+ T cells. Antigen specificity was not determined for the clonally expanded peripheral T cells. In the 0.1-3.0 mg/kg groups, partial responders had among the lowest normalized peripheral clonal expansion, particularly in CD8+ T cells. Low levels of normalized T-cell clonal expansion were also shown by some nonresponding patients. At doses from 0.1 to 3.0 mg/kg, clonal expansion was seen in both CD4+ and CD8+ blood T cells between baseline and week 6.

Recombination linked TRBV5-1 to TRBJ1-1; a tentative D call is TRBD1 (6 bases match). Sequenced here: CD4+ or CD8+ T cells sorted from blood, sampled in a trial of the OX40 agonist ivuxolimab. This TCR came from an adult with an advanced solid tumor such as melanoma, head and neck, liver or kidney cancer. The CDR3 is CASSFDRSNTEAFF. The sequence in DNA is TGCGCCAGCAGCTTCGACAGGTCGAACACTGAAGCTTTCTTT.